The rows below give T cell receptor beta chains drawn from one sample of a study of CXCR3-negative and CXCR3-positive naive CD8 T cells. TCRdb derives one entry per CDR3 protein from the 5' RACE reads, leaving out DNA. Its listing shows 150,000 or so distinct CDR3 sequences. Sequenced input: naive CXCR3- CD8+ T cells from blood. Every receptor here comes from a human donor in good health. Some clones in this sample may be carry-over from other donors' samples. Each CDR3 is given with its conserved first and last residue.

>TRBV11-2|TRBJ1-1
CASSSPQLGLRSTEAFF
>TRBV27|TRBJ2-7
CASSFGLAGTYEQYF
>TRBV12-5|TRBJ1-6
CASGLQGSGSPLHF
>TRBV6-2/TRBV6-3|TRBJ1-2
CASSFAGGGYGYTF
>TRBV7-6|TRBJ2-1
CASSSLAGQDNEQFF
>TRBV2|TRBJ2-1
CASRADYNEQFF
>TRBV29-1|TRBJ2-5
CSAEGVLAGGMYQETQYF
>TRBV20-1|TRBJ2-5
CSARDLLVGETQYF
>TRBV28|TRBJ1-5
CASTELGNQPQHF
>TRBV24-1|TRBJ2-2
CATSPGRAGELFF
>TRBV7-2|TRBJ2-7
CASSSGTGGSYEQYF
>TRBV4-1|TRBJ2-7
CASSDWGLADYEQYF
>TRBV20-1|TRBJ2-1
CSASTSQSSYNEQFF
>TRBV25-1|TRBJ1-2
CASSGDRGGYTF
>TRBV6-6|TRBJ2-1
CASSYPRTGSGDEQFF
>TRBV27|TRBJ2-3
CASSLQPPGATDTQYF
>TRBV5-1|TRBJ2-1
CASSSGGGHSLAGDPNEQFF
>TRBV7-9|TRBJ2-7
CASSPTGRGGSYEQYF
>TRBV12-3/TRBV12-4|TRBJ2-1
CASSPKNEQFF
>TRBV28|TRBJ2-7
CASSLGTGTSYEQYF
>TRBV2|TRBJ2-1
CASSGSLTYNEQFF
>TRBV7-9|TRBJ2-7
CASSPGTYEQYF
>TRBV9|TRBJ2-7
CASSASGLAGGHLYEQYF
>TRBV2|TRBJ2-5
CASSEGLAGTETQYF
>TRBV2|TRBJ1-1
CASSVGIGLNTEAFF
>TRBV7-2|TRBJ2-1
CASSFRDRVNVEQFF
>TRBV7-9|TRBJ1-3
CASSSLDKDSGNTIYF
>TRBV28|TRBJ2-7
CASSLPVTSGFYEQYF
>TRBV4-1|TRBJ2-7
CASSQLAGGPYEQYF
>TRBV27|TRBJ2-1
CASSFPGYHEQFF
>TRBV5-1|TRBJ2-7
CASSLEGVLGVHSYEQYF
>TRBV7-3|TRBJ2-3
CASSPGQGAGDTQYF
>TRBV29-1|TRBJ2-1
CSVEERGTGYYNEQFF
>TRBV30|TRBJ2-7
CAWSVRGRGFNEQYF
>TRBV4-1|TRBJ1-5
CASSQDLFDRGRWNQPQHF
>TRBV13|TRBJ2-7
CASSSRWSYEQYF
>TRBV5-4|TRBJ2-7
CASTQGPGYEQYF
>TRBV5-1|TRBJ2-6
CASRGYPGRANVLTF